Below, 9 T cell receptor beta chains from the same sample are listed, as sequenced in a study of blood T cell repertoires in COVID-19. Data came from immunoSEQ multiplex PCR; TCRdb stores just in-frame clones and leaves some out. This sample has around 170,000 clones; about four fifths occur once, and the top ten carry roughly 12%. Material for sequencing was PBMCs or T cells enriched from blood (not recorded which). These TCRs come from a man over 45 who had recovered from COVID-19.

This clone was detected only a few times. V is TRBV21-1 and J is TRBJ1-5; TRBD1, the table's D call, was not compared with the DNA. TRBV21-1 is reported as a pseudogene. The CDR3 spans 16 residues. In DNA, the CDR3 is TGTGCCAGCAGCAAAGCCGTGACAGTACCGAATCAGCCCCAGCATTTT. It translates to CASSKAVTVPNQPQHF.

The V and J genes are TRBV3-1 (or the pseudogene TRBV3-2) and TRBJ2-5, with 14 bases aligning to TRBD2. This CDR3 contains 15 residues. The junction had 6 bases not matched to a gene; V was cut back by 3 bases and J by 9 bases. Germline loops: CDR1 LGHDT, CDR2 YNNKEL (reference sequence). The CDR3 nucleotides are TGTGCCAGCAGCCAGGGACTAGCGGGGGTGGGGGCCCAGTACTTC. This sequence encodes CASSQGLAGVGAQYF.

The V and J genes are TRBV28 and TRBJ1-6; a possible D gene is TRBD1 (5 bases). Germline V gene sequence: CDR1 MDHEN, CDR2 SYDVKM. V lost 10 bases and J lost 7, with 20 bases in between. There are 15 residues in the CDR3. The CDR3 sequence: CATNPADRQNSPLHF. In DNA form, the CDR3 reads TGTGCCACCAACCCCGCCGACAGACAAAATTCACCCCTCCACTTT.

In this sample, this clone turned up a few times. The genes are TRBV7-2 and TRBJ1-4; tentative D call: TRBD1 (6 bases). The CDR3 spans 15 residues. V shed 1 base and J shed 4 bases, with 10 bases lying between them. Germline CDR1 is SGHTA and CDR2 is FQGNSA. CDR3: CASSLVHRVNEKLFF. The CDR3 DNA sequence: TGTGCCAGCAGCTTAGTCCACAGGGTTAATGAAAAACTGTTTTTT.

The genes are TRBV6-5 and TRBJ2-3, with D tentatively TRBD2 (5 bases). Germline assignment: CDR1 MNHEY and CDR2 SVGAGI. V gave up 7 bases and J gave up 4 bases, with 15 bases separating them. The CDR3 runs to 14 residues. CDR3 residues: CASTRGSNADTQYF. CDR3 sequence (DNA): TGTGCCAGCACCCGGGGTAGCAATGCAGATACGCAGTATTTT.

This rearrangement joins TRBV10-1 to TRBJ1-5; 8 bases are shared with TRBD1. After removal of 6 bases from V and 8 bases from J, the junction contained 9 bases not matched to a gene. Per germline, CDR1 WNHNN and CDR2 SYGVQD (reference sequence). The CDR3 is 14 amino acids. The CDR3, as DNA: TGCGCCAGCAGCCCGGGACAGGTACACAAGCCCCAGCATTTT. It specifies CASSPGQVHKPQHF.

The chain uses TRBV7-9 and TRBJ1-1; D ambiguous. Trimming left V 5 bases short and J 2 bases short, with 18 bases between. The V gene's germline CDR1 is SEHNR and CDR2 FQNEAQ (reference sequence). The CDR3 is 16 residues long. The CDR3 DNA is TGTGCCAGCAGCCCTAGAGTAAGGTCACCCAACACTGAAGCTTTCTTT. Amino acids: CASSPRVRSPNTEAFF.

The V gene is TRBV2, the J gene TRBJ2-1; D might be TRBD2 (5 bases). Per germline, CDR1 SNHLY and CDR2 FYNNEI. The CDR3 totals 15 residues. Trimming took 3 bases from V and 3 from J, leaving 12 bases between them. The CDR3 nucleotides are TGTGCCAGCAGTGATGGTCGGGATTACTACAATGAGCAGTTCTTC. This translates into CASSDGRDYYNEQFF.

This clone was picked up one time. The chain carries TRBV4-3 and TRBJ2-3, with TRBD2 matching 10 bases. Germline loops: CDR1 LGHNA, CDR2 YSLEER. The CDR3 is 17 amino acids. J gave up 1 base and V 1 base, and 5 bases lay outside the gene matches. CDR3 protein: CASSQGGSGGRTDTQYF. The DNA of the CDR3 is TGCGCCAGCAGCCAAGGGGGTAGCGGGGGGCGCACAGATACGCAGTATTTT.